The 31 T cell receptor beta chains in this list originate from one sample, sequenced in a study of radiotherapy plus CTLA-4 blockade in lung cancer. Produced via immunoSEQ multiplex PCR; TCRdb's table is partial and in-frame only. Among tens of thousands of clones listed, around 87% were seen once. This specimen was peripheral blood, taken from a patient treated with radiotherapy plus ipilimumab. Receptor source: a human donor with non-small cell lung cancer who had a partial response to radiotherapy plus ipilimumab.

The count of this clone is one. This chain joins TRBV6-5 and TRBJ1-5; no clear D. The CDR3 loop spans 14 amino acids. Germline V lookup: CDR1 MNHEY, CDR2 SVGAGI. Trimming left V 0 bases short and J 3 bases short, with 6 bases between. The CDR3 protein is CASSYSRNNQPQHF. CDR3 in DNA: TGTGCCAGCAGTTACTCGAGGAACAATCAGCCCCAGCATTTT.

The chain is built from TRBV19 and TRBJ2-4; TRBD1 is a possible D gene (6 bases). The CDR3 spans 17 residues. Between the trimmed V and J ends, which lost 5 bases and 11 bases, there was a span of 28 bases. Germline V lookup: CDR1 LNHDA, CDR2 SQIVND (reference sequence). The CDR3 nucleotides are TGTGCCAGTAGTTCCCCTCGGACAGTCACCCGTGGATTTGTTCAGTACTTC. This encodes CASSSPRTVTRGFVQYF.

This clone turned up a few times. The rearrangement uses TRBV6-5 and TRBJ1-1; D is undetermined. Germline CDR1 is MNHEY and CDR2 is SVGAGI. The V and J ends lost 0 bases and 3 bases respectively, with 11 bases between them. This CDR3 has 15 amino acids. CDR3 amino acids: CASSYSQHSYTEAFF. CDR3 in DNA: TGTGCCAGCAGTTACTCACAGCACAGCTACACTGAAGCTTTCTTT.

The chain has TRBV19 and TRBJ2-6; possible D gene TRBD2, 5 bases. The germline gives CDR1 LNHDA, CDR2 SQIVND (reference sequence). This CDR3 is 17 amino acids long. The V and J ends lost 2 bases and 2 bases respectively, with 13 bases between them. This CDR3 is CASSIKGLGTGANVLTF. In DNA form, the CDR3 reads TGTGCCAGTAGTATAAAGGGTCTCGGGACTGGGGCCAACGTCCTGACTTTC.

The chain has TRBV11-3 and TRBJ1-3, with D perhaps matching TRBD1 (6 bases). With 7 bases removed from V and 5 bases from J, the gap between germline ends came to 18 bases. The CDR3 length is 15 residues. Germline V lookup: CDR1 SGHNT, CDR2 YENEEA. CDR3 residues: CASTNVGRGRNTIYF. The CDR3 DNA follows: TGTGCCAGCACCAACGTCGGAAGGGGGAGAAACACCATATATTTT.

The rearrangement joins TRBV28 to TRBJ1-4, with D tentatively TRBD1 (6 bases). The CDR3 is 14 amino acids. V gave up 8 bases and J gave up 8 bases, with 18 bases separating them. Germline assignment: CDR1 MDHEN and CDR2 SYDVKM. The CDR3 region has the DNA TGTGCCAGCGGTTCAGGGGATTTGCGGGAAAAACTGTTTTTT. Its translation: CASGSGDLREKLFF. The complete variable domain, with remaining parts taken from reference TRBV28 and TRBJ1-4, reads DVKVTQSSRYLVKRTGEKVFLECVQDMDHENMFWYRQDPGLGLRLIYFSYDVKMKEKGDIPEGYSVSREKKERFSLILESASTNQTSMYLCASGSGDLREKLFFGSGTQLSVL.

V gene TRBV5-1 combines with J gene TRBJ2-2; weak D call: TRBD1 (5 bases). V was clipped by 4 bases and J by 1 base, with 17 bases between them. The CDR3 has 17 amino acids. Germline V gives CDR1 SGHRS, CDR2 YFSETQ. The CDR3 region is CASSPDTNQGNTGELFF. The CDR3 region has the DNA TGCGCCAGCAGCCCGGACACCAATCAAGGGAACACCGGGGAGCTGTTTTTT. Combining the CDR3 with reference TRBV5-1 and TRBJ2-2 gives the whole variable domain KAGVTQTPRYLIKTRGQQVTLSCSPISGHRSVSWYQQTPGQGLQFLFEYFSETQRNKGNFPGRFSGRQFSNSRSEMNVSTLELGDSALYLCASSPDTNQGNTGELFFGEGSRLTVL.

This chain uses TRBV18 with TRBJ2-7; D possibly corresponds to TRBD2 (6 bases). The V gene's germline CDR1 is KGHSH and CDR2 LQKENI. The CDR3 length is 13 residues. Between the trimmed V and J ends, which lost 1 base and 4 bases, there was a span of 8 bases. CDR3 DNA sequence: TGTGCCAGCTCACCACTCGGGGGTTACGAGCAGTACGTC. Its protein product is CASSPLGGYEQYV.

The rearrangement links TRBV30 to TRBJ1-3, with a weak D call TRBD1 (6 bases). The CDR3 runs to 15 residues. V was pared by 5 bases and J by 3 bases, with 17 bases between. Germline lookup yields CDR1 GTSNPN and CDR2 SVGIG (reference sequence). The chain's CDR3 is CAWGAPGTLGNTIYF. CDR3 in DNA: TGTGCCTGGGGGGCTCCCGGGACACTTGGAAACACCATATATTTT.

The chain carries TRBV11-2 and TRBJ2-1, with 8 bases that match TRBD2. J lost 3 bases, V lost 2 bases, and 6 bases had no gene match. This CDR3 spans 16 amino acids. Germline CDR1 is SGHAT and CDR2 is FQNNGV. DNA for the CDR3: TGTGCCAGCAGCTTAATGCTAGCGGGTAACTACAATGAGCAGTTCTTC. Its protein is CASSLMLAGNYNEQFF.

The V and J genes are TRBV30 and TRBJ2-2, with 12 bases that match TRBD2. V shed 3 bases and J 8 bases; nucleotides not matched to a gene: 7. The CDR3 length is 15 residues. Germline V gene lookup returns CDR1 GTSNPN and CDR2 SVGIG (reference sequence). CDR3 residues: CAWRSTSGRLGELFF. The DNA for the CDR3 is TGTGCCTGGAGGTCGACTAGCGGGAGATTAGGGGAGCTGTTTTTT.

V and J are TRBV10-2 and TRBJ2-3; D might be TRBD2 (5 bases). The length of the CDR3 is 14 residues. CDR1 is WSHSY, CDR2 SAAADI, per germline. The V and J ends lost 2 bases and 0 bases respectively, with 6 bases between them. Written as DNA, the CDR3 is TGCGCCAGCAGTGAGGAGGGTAGCACAGATACGCAGTATTTT. Translated, it gives CASSEEGSTDTQYF.

The V gene is TRBV19, the J gene TRBJ2-4; 8 bases fit TRBD1. Germline CDR1 and CDR2: LNHDA and SQIVND (reference sequence). The CDR3 is 14 residues long. The J segment lost 6 bases and the V segment lost 4 bases, leaving 5 bases of the junction unmatched. This CDR3 is CASSTGQGGNIQYF. The CDR3 DNA follows: TGTGCCAGTAGTACAGGACAGGGAGGAAACATTCAGTACTTC.

The V and J genes are TRBV7-2 and TRBJ1-5, with a weak D call TRBD1 (6 bases). This CDR3 is built from 14 residues. Germline V lookup: CDR1 SGHTA, CDR2 FQGNSA. V was clipped by 2 bases and J by 4 bases, with 9 bases between them. The CDR3 DNA reads TGTGCCAGCAGCTTAAGGGGGGGGAATCAGCCCCAGCATTTT. This codes for CASSLRGGNQPQHF.

This chain uses TRBV2 with TRBJ2-7; D is uncertain. V was clipped by 4 bases and J by 2 bases, with 6 bases between them. Germline V gene data show CDR1 as SNHLY and CDR2 as FYNNEI. The CDR3 is 12 residues long. The CDR3, as DNA: TGTGCCAGCAGTGCCAGGCCCTACGAGCAGTACTTC. Protein: CASSARPYEQYF.

This chain joins TRBV7-9 and TRBJ2-7; D possibly corresponds to TRBD2 (6 bases). Germline V gene lookup returns CDR1 SEHNR and CDR2 FQNEAQ (reference sequence). The CDR3 contains 14 residues. With 2 bases removed from V and 6 bases from J, the gap between germline ends came to 14 bases. CDR3 amino acids: CASSLMLAQSEQYF. CDR3 nucleotide sequence: TGTGCCAGCAGCTTAATGCTAGCGCAGTCCGAGCAGTACTTC.

The rearrangement joins TRBV5-1 to TRBJ2-7; possible D gene TRBD2, 5 bases. This CDR3 spans 14 amino acids. Germline V gene sequence: CDR1 SGHRS, CDR2 YFSETQ. V lost 4 bases, J lost 6 bases, and 17 bases lay in between. CDR3 DNA: TGCGCCAGCAGCGCCCGGGAAGGAAGGAGCGAGCAGTACTTC. Translated, it gives CASSAREGRSEQYF.

In regard to this clone: Other nucleotide sequences in the sample specify the same CDR3. The chain carries TRBV13 and TRBJ1-3; 7 bases agree with TRBD1. Germline-derived CDR1 and CDR2 are PRHDT and FYEKMQ (reference sequence). V gave up 3 bases and J gave up 2 bases; unmatched junction bases: 4. This CDR3 region has 15 residues. CDR3 sequence reads: CASSFLQGPGNTIYF. CDR3 DNA sequence: TGTGCCAGCAGCTTCCTACAGGGGCCTGGAAACACCATATATTTT.

CDR3 amino acids: CASSGAVQETQYF. CDR3 in DNA: TGCGCCAGCAGTGGGGCAGTCCAAGAGACCCAGTACTTC. This rearrangement joins TRBV10-2 to TRBJ2-5; D gene unclear. Trimming cost V 4 bases and J 1 base, with 7 bases left between them. The CDR3 extends over 13 amino acids. CDR1 is WSHSY and CDR2 is SAAADI in the germline V gene.

The chain couples TRBV4-2 to TRBJ2-1, with 10 nucleotides matching TRBD2. The CDR3 covers 15 residues. V lost 5 bases to trimming and J lost 4 bases; unmatched junction nucleotides: 5. The germline gives CDR1 LGHNA, CDR2 YNFKEQ. CDR3 residues: CASSITSGVYNEQFF. DNA of the CDR3: TGTGCCAGCAGCATTACTAGCGGGGTATACAATGAGCAGTTCTTC.

The chain joins TRBV7-9 to TRBJ2-1; 11 bases map to TRBD2. Trimming cost V 1 base and J 12 bases; bases outside gene matches: 8. This CDR3 contains 15 residues. CDR1 is SEHNR and CDR2 is FQNEAQ in the germline V gene (reference sequence). The CDR3: CASSLGTGTSGGQFF. Written as DNA, the CDR3 is TGTGCCAGCAGCTTAGGAACCGGGACTAGCGGCGGGCAGTTCTTC.

This chain links TRBV5-4 with TRBJ2-3, with 11 bases identical to TRBD1. Germline V gene data show CDR1 as SGHNT and CDR2 as YYREEE (reference sequence). The CDR3 loop spans 15 amino acids. V shed 10 bases, J shed 3 bases, and the junction held 10 bases outside the gene matches. The CDR3 here is CAAHPGTGGTDTQYF. The CDR3 DNA is TGTGCCGCCCACCCTGGGACAGGGGGAACAGATACGCAGTATTTT.

J is TRBJ2-2 and V is TRBV6-1; 7 nucleotides line up with TRBD1. Germline lookup yields CDR1 MNHNS and CDR2 SASEGT. Trimming at V came to 5 bases and at J to 8 bases, leaving 8 bases not matched to a gene. This CDR3 has 14 residues. CDR3 sequence (DNA): TGTGCCAGCAGTCGGACCGGGACAGTTGGGGAGCTGTTTTTT. It codes for CASSRTGTVGELFF.

The chain combines TRBV10-3 with TRBJ2-5; perhaps TRBD2 as D (5 bases). The CDR3 is made up of 13 amino acids. Germline V gene lookup returns CDR1 ENHRY and CDR2 SYGVKD. Trimming removed 4 bases at V and 5 bases at J, with 11 bases between. CDR3 amino acids: CAISGGERETQYF. CDR3 bases: TGTGCCATCAGTGGGGGAGAGAGGGAGACCCAGTACTTC.

The chain joins TRBV7-9 to TRBJ2-1, with 11 bases aligning to TRBD2. The CDR3 totals 16 residues. J was trimmed by 4 bases and V by 1 base; bases with no gene match: 3. Germline CDR1 is SEHNR and CDR2 is FQNEAQ (reference sequence). CDR3 nucleotide sequence: TGTGCCAGCAGCTTAGGTAGCGGGAGGGTGTACAATGAGCAGTTCTTC. Encoded protein: CASSLGSGRVYNEQFF.

The rearrangement uses TRBV9 and TRBJ1-3; possible D gene TRBD1, 5 bases. Germline V gene lookup returns CDR1 SGDLS and CDR2 YYNGEE. The CDR3 totals 16 residues. The ends were cut back, 0 bases at V and 5 bases at J, with 15 bases in the middle. The CDR3 loop reads CASSVGPSRDRNTIYF. The CDR3 region has the DNA TGTGCCAGCAGCGTAGGGCCTTCCAGGGATAGAAACACCATATATTTT.

The chain links TRBV5-1 to TRBJ1-5; weak D call: TRBD1 (6 bases). CDR3 length equals 17 residues. Germline loops: CDR1 SGHRS, CDR2 YFSETQ. V was clipped by 0 bases and J by 0 bases, with 13 bases between them. This CDR3 is CASSLAQGPYSNQPQHF. CDR3 nucleotide sequence: TGCGCCAGCAGCTTGGCACAGGGACCATATAGCAATCAGCCCCAGCATTTT.

Here the CDR3 reads CASSPGQGVEGYTF. The CDR3 nucleotides read TGTGCCAGTAGTCCGGGACAGGGAGTGGAGGGCTACACCTTC. J is TRBJ1-2 and V is TRBV19; 9 bases fit TRBD1. The CDR3 has 14 residues. V lost 5 bases to trimming and J lost 8 bases; unmatched junction nucleotides: 9. Germline V gene sequence: CDR1 LNHDA, CDR2 SQIVND (reference sequence).

In its sample, this clone was seen once. This rearrangement joins TRBV28 to TRBJ2-3; the match to TRBD2 covers 9 bases. The CDR3 is 17 residues long. With V trimmed by 3 bases and J by 1 base, 8 bases remained unmatched. Germline V gene data show CDR1 as MDHEN and CDR2 as SYDVKM. The CDR3 bases are TGTGCCAGCAGTTTTGTGGGTTTAGCGGGGGGCACAGATACGCAGTATTTT. Protein sequence: CASSFVGLAGGTDTQYF.

The V call is TRBV2, the J call TRBJ2-3; the D gene is possibly TRBD2 (5 bases). Germline CDR1 reads SNHLY; CDR2 reads FYNNEI. CDR3 length: 15 amino acids. V dropped 5 bases and J dropped 1 base, with 13 bases sitting between them. The CDR3 nucleotides are TGTGCCAGCAGTCCAACTAGGATGGGCACAGATACGCAGTATTTT. As protein: CASSPTRMGTDTQYF.

The chain uses TRBV7-3 and TRBJ1-1, with 10 nucleotides matching TRBD1. The V and J ends lost 8 bases and 7 bases, in that order; junction bases with no gene match: 1. The CDR3 sequence is 11 residues long. From germline, CDR1 is SGHTA and CDR2 FQGTGA. The CDR3 DNA reads TGTGCCAGCGGGACAGGGGTTGAAGCTTTCTTT. It translates to CASGTGVEAFF.